This T cell receptor beta chain appears in the sequencing data of a study of T cell responses to AZD1222 COVID-19 vaccine. Study-wide results and limits: Spike-wide coverage was observed for vaccine-associated CD4 TCRs, with dominant responses at 160-218 and 743-854.

V lost 5 bases to trimming and J lost 4 bases, with 18 bases between them. The CDR3 consists of 16 residues. Germline V CDR1 and CDR2: SGHNT, YYREEE (reference sequence). On this clone: The antigen remains unidentified.

TCRdb keeps only in-frame clones here, not all; method: immunoSEQ multiplex PCR. The table records 150,000 or so clones, roughly 92% of them present only once. V and J are TRBV5-4 and TRBJ2-2; D gene unclear. This sequence was found in an adult who received the AZD1222 COVID-19 vaccine. The starting material was peripheral blood, obtained 28 days after the second AZD1222 dose. CDR3 nucleotide sequence: TGTGCCAGCAGACTACGAAACGGAACCCTCACCGGGGAGCTGTTTTTT. This sequence encodes CASRLRNGTLTGELFF.